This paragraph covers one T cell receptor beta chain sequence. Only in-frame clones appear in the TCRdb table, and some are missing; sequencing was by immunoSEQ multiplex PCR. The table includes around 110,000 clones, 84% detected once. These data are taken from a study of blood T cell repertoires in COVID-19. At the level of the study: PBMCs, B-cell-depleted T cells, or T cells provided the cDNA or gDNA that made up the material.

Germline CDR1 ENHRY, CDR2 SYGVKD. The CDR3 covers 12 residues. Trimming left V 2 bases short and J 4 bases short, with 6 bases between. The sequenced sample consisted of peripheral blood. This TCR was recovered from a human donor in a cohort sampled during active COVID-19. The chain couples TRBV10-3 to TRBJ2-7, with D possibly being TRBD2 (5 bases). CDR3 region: CAISEGLYEQYF. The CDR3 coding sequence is TGTGCCATCAGTGAGGGACTTTACGAGCAGTACTTC.